This entry features one T cell receptor beta chain sequence. Repertoires were generated with immunoSEQ multiplex PCR, while TCRdb's copy carries only in-frame clones and drops some. This sample has just over 95,000 clones, with about 85% found just once. The sample belongs to a study of OX40 agonist ivuxolimab in advanced cancers. Germline V gene sequence: CDR1 SGDLS, CDR2 YYNGEE. The CDR3 covers 16 residues. The V end lost 0 bases, the J end lost 0 bases, and 12 bases lay between the germline ends. The chain couples TRBV9 to TRBJ2-5, with a weak D call TRBD1 (6 bases). The sequencing here drew on CD4+ or CD8+ T cells sorted from blood, taken in a trial of the OX40 agonist ivuxolimab. This clonotype was sampled from an adult with an advanced solid tumor such as melanoma, head and neck, liver or kidney cancer. The CDR3 loop is CASSVEGHPYQETQYF. The DNA of the CDR3 is TGTGCCAGCAGCGTAGAGGGACACCCGTACCAAGAGACCCAGTACTTC.